What follows are 21 T cell receptor beta chains derived from one specimen sequenced in a study of lymphopenia after photon versus proton radiotherapy. Sequencing was performed with immunoSEQ multiplex PCR; in TCRdb, only in-frame clones are kept and a portion is missing. The profile shows around 64,000 clones, around 87% of them singletons. The source material was peripheral blood, sampled from a patient treated with proton-based radiotherapy. These receptors came from an elderly man with esophageal cancer.

This clone was found a few times. The V call is TRBV5-5, the J call TRBJ1-1; D unresolved. Germline V lookup: CDR1 SGHKS, CDR2 YYEKEE (reference sequence). Trimming stripped 3 bases from V and 1 base from J, with 10 bases between. There are 14 residues in the CDR3. Here the CDR3 reads CASSSTTANTEAFF. The CDR3 nucleotides are TGTGCCAGCAGCTCGACTACGGCGAACACTGAAGCTTTCTTT.

The chain has TRBV19 and TRBJ2-7; 9 bases align to TRBD2. This CDR3 is 15 amino acids long. Germline V gene lookup returns CDR1 LNHDA and CDR2 SQIVND (reference sequence). Trimming took 6 bases from V and 2 from J; bases not matched to a gene: 8. CDR3 bases: TGTGCCAGTAGCTTGGGACTAGCAGCCGCCTACGAGCAGTACTTC. Translation: CASSLGLAAAYEQYF.

The rearrangement joins TRBV5-1 to TRBJ2-1; 16 positions match TRBD2. Germline CDR1 SGHRS, CDR2 YFSETQ. The CDR3 is made up of 18 amino acids. The V and J ends lost 3 bases and 1 base, in that order; junction bases with no gene match: 4. CDR3 region: CASSSPGLAGGSYNEQFF. The CDR3 coding sequence is TGCGCCAGCAGCTCACCGGGACTAGCGGGGGGGTCCTACAATGAGCAGTTCTTC. Filled out from reference TRBV5-1 and TRBJ2-1, the complete variable domain reads KAGVTQTPRYLIKTRGQQVTLSCSPISGHRSVSWYQQTPGQGLQFLFEYFSETQRNKGNFPGRFSGRQFSNSRSEMNVSTLELGDSALYLCASSSPGLAGGSYNEQFFGPGTRLTVL.

The V and J genes are TRBV7-6 and TRBJ2-5; 8 positions agree with TRBD1. The CDR3 contains 13 residues. Germline CDR1 is SGHVS and CDR2 is FNYEAQ. With V trimmed by 4 bases and J by 5 bases, 3 bases remained unmatched. The DNA of the CDR3 is TGTGCCAGCAGCTCCTACAGGGGGGAGACCCAGTACTTC. Translation: CASSSYRGETQYF. Supplemented by reference TRBV7-6 and TRBJ2-5, the full variable domain reads GAGVSQSPRYKVTKRGQDVALRCDPISGHVSLYWYRQALGQGPEFLTYFNYEAQQDKSGLPNDRFSAERPEGSISTLTIQRTEQRDSAMYRCASSSYRGETQYFGPGTRLLVL.

This clone was detected once. The V gene is TRBV6-5, the J gene TRBJ1-1; D gene uncertain. Germline CDR1 and CDR2: MNHEY and SVGAGI. The CDR3 sequence is 14 residues long. V gave up 6 bases and J gave up 3 bases, with 14 bases separating them. The CDR3 coding sequence is TGTGCCAGCAGCTACAAGGATATGGACACTGAAGCTTTCTTT. Translation gives CASSYKDMDTEAFF.

This sequence joins TRBV18 and TRBJ1-1; D is perhaps TRBD1 (5 bases). The CDR3 runs to 13 residues. Germline assignment: CDR1 KGHSH and CDR2 LQKENI. Trimming took 5 bases from V and 1 from J, leaving 8 bases between them. DNA for the CDR3: TGTGCCAGCTCATACCAGGGGAACACTGAAGCTTTCTTT. Translating it yields CASSYQGNTEAFF.

The rearrangement links TRBV29-1 to TRBJ2-7; 10 nucleotides agree with TRBD1. The junction had 8 bases not matched to a gene; V was cut back by 6 bases and J by 6 bases. The CDR3 covers 13 residues. CDR1 is SQVTM, CDR2 ANQGSEA, per germline. The DNA for the CDR3 is TGCAGCGTAGCCGGGACAGGGGTCGGCGAGCAGTACTTC. Translation gives CSVAGTGVGEQYF.

The chain joins TRBV6-1 to TRBJ2-7, with 10 bases that match TRBD1. The CDR3 covers 15 residues. With V trimmed by 6 bases and J by 7 bases, 12 bases remained unmatched. Germline lookup yields CDR1 MNHNS and CDR2 SASEGT. Here the CDR3 reads CASSPSPDRGGEQYF. Written as DNA, the CDR3 is TGTGCCAGCAGCCCCTCCCCGGACAGGGGGGGAGAGCAGTACTTC.

This clone was observed a single time. The chain couples TRBV4-3 to TRBJ1-1, with D hard to call. CDR1 LGHNA and CDR2 YSLEER come from the germline V gene. The CDR3 has 11 residues. The V and J ends lost 5 bases and 5 bases respectively, with 6 bases between them. The CDR3 DNA follows: TGCGCCAGCAGCTGGGGTACTGAAGCTTTCTTT. It translates to CASSWGTEAFF.

The chain is built from TRBV7-9 and TRBJ1-2, with a possible D match to TRBD1 (5 bases). V lost 6 bases and J lost 4, with 12 bases in between. This CDR3 is 13 amino acids long. Germline values: CDR1 SEHNR, CDR2 FQNEAQ (reference sequence). In DNA form, the CDR3 reads TGTGCCAGCAGTCCAGGGTTTACCTATGGCTACACCTTC. Residues: CASSPGFTYGYTF. The whole variable domain, filled in from reference TRBV7-9 and TRBJ1-2, reads DTGVSQNPRHKITKRGQNVTFRCDPISEHNRLYWYRQTLGQGPEFLTYFQNEAQLEKSRLLSDRFSAERPKGSFSTLEIQRTEQGDSAMYLCASSPGFTYGYTFGSGTRLTVV.

The rearrangement joins TRBV4-1 to TRBJ1-1; D call uncertain. The CDR3 covers 14 residues. Germline CDR1 reads MGHRA; CDR2 reads YSYEKL. The V and J ends lost 3 bases and 1 base respectively, with 9 bases between them. The CDR3 nucleotides are TGCGCCAGCAGCCACCCGCAAGGGAACACTGAAGCTTTCTTT. This gives the protein CASSHPQGNTEAFF.

This clone was recorded a few times. The chain recombines TRBV5-1 with TRBJ1-6; D gene unclear. V was shortened by 2 bases and J by 7 bases, with 16 bases between the two germline ends. Germline V gives CDR1 SGHRS, CDR2 YFSETQ. This CDR3 spans 16 amino acids. DNA of the CDR3: TGCGCCAGCAGCTTCGTCTCCCCACGGGCCAATTCACCCCTCCACTTT. Translating it yields CASSFVSPRANSPLHF.

The V gene is TRBV7-9, the J gene TRBJ2-7, with TRBD1 identical over 10 bases. Germline V CDR1 and CDR2: SEHNR, FQNEAQ (reference sequence). V dropped 5 bases and J dropped 6; count of bases not matched to a gene: 7. The CDR3 is 14 amino acids. CDR3 sequence: CASSTTGGTLEQYF. The CDR3 DNA follows: TGTGCCAGCAGCACGACAGGGGGCACTCTCGAGCAGTACTTC. Filled out from reference TRBV7-9 and TRBJ2-7, the complete variable domain reads DTGVSQNPRHKITKRGQNVTFRCDPISEHNRLYWYRQTLGQGPEFLTYFQNEAQLEKSRLLSDRFSAERPKGSFSTLEIQRTEQGDSAMYLCASSTTGGTLEQYFGPGTRLTVT.

J is TRBJ2-4 and V is TRBV23-1, with D perhaps matching TRBD2 (6 bases). TRBV23-1 is an ORF for which the function is uncertain. The CDR3 length is 18 residues. With 3 bases removed from V and 7 bases from J, the gap between germline ends came to 25 bases. CDR3 nucleotides: TGCGCCAGCAGTCAGCGGGACTTGGGACGGCGGGTAGGGAACATTCAGTACTTC. It yields the protein CASSQRDLGRRVGNIQYF.

This chain joins TRBV4-2 and TRBJ1-1, with D perhaps matching TRBD1 (5 bases). The CDR3 sequence is 14 residues long. The germline gives CDR1 LGHNA, CDR2 YNFKEQ. V lost 0 bases to trimming and J lost 11 bases, with 16 bases between them. DNA of the CDR3: TGTGCCAGCAGCCAAGATCGCGGGGCTTCTAAGGCTTTCTTT. Translating it yields CASSQDRGASKAFF.

V usage is TRBV5-5 and J usage is TRBJ2-2; 7 positions match TRBD1. Germline V gives CDR1 SGHKS, CDR2 YYEKEE (reference sequence). The J segment lost 7 bases and the V segment lost 4 bases, leaving 16 bases of the junction unmatched. The CDR3 length is 17 residues. The CDR3 region has the DNA TGTGCCAGCAGCCAAAGACAGGGCTTCTTTCGTATCGGGGAGCTGTTTTTT. Its protein is CASSQRQGFFRIGELFF.

Only one count was recorded for this clone. The gene calls are TRBV27 and TRBJ2-7, with no clear D. The CDR3 covers 14 residues. Looked up from germline, CDR1 is MNHEY and CDR2 is SMNVEV (reference sequence). V shed 6 bases and J shed 2 bases, with 14 bases lying between them. The CDR3 protein is CASRGIDVAYEQYF. The CDR3 DNA reads as TGTGCCAGCAGGGGGATCGACGTCGCCTACGAGCAGTACTTC.

The count of this clone is one. The chain has TRBV19 and TRBJ2-6; 8 nucleotides agree with TRBD1. Germline-derived CDR1 and CDR2 are LNHDA and SQIVND (reference sequence). V lost 3 bases to trimming and J lost 1 base; unmatched junction nucleotides: 11. The length of the CDR3 is 19 residues. CDR3 residues: CASSIVNRGAWSGANVLTF. CDR3 DNA: TGTGCCAGTAGTATCGTCAACAGGGGGGCTTGGTCTGGGGCCAACGTCCTGACTTTC.

This chain's CDR3 is CASSYQRNTEAFF. In nucleotides, the CDR3 is TGCGCCAGCAGTTATCAGAGGAACACTGAAGCTTTCTTT. V is TRBV5-1 and J is TRBJ1-1; D remains unclear. Germline loops: CDR1 SGHRS, CDR2 YFSETQ. CDR3 length equals 13 residues. V was cut by 5 bases and J by 1 base, with 9 bases left in between.

The V and J genes are TRBV5-1 and TRBJ1-2, with TRBD1 matching 8 bases. This CDR3 contains 13 residues. The germline gives CDR1 SGHRS, CDR2 YFSETQ. Losses at the gene ends were 0 bases for V and 8 bases for J; bases not matched to a gene: 3. The CDR3 DNA follows: TGCGCCAGCAGCTTGGCACAGGGGGGAGGCTACACCTTC. It encodes CASSLAQGGGYTF. The entire variable domain, with the rest obtained from reference TRBV5-1 and TRBJ1-2, is as follows: KAGVTQTPRYLIKTRGQQVTLSCSPISGHRSVSWYQQTPGQGLQFLFEYFSETQRNKGNFPGRFSGRQFSNSRSEMNVSTLELGDSALYLCASSLAQGGGYTFGSGTRLTVV.

The chain couples TRBV6-1 to TRBJ1-5; unclear D gene. Trimming stripped 4 bases from V and 6 bases from J, with 10 bases between. The CDR3 covers 13 residues. In germline, CDR1 is MNHNS, CDR2 SASEGT. The CDR3 sequence: CASSGEGRQPQHF. The DNA of the CDR3 is TGTGCCAGCAGTGGGGAGGGTCGTCAGCCCCAGCATTTT.